Following are 17 T cell receptor beta chains from one sample sequenced in a study of blood T cell repertoires in COVID-19 (dated by TCRdb to 2018 to 2021). Libraries were made using the immunoSEQ multiplex PCR assay. TCRdb obtained this table from immuneACCESS and retained in-frame rearrangements with V and J assigned. These tables miss some clones; where compared with another copy, unresolved V genes account for less than half of the shortfall, and the remainder is unexplained. Across this sample there are approximately 190,000 clones, with around four fifths seen only once. Jointly, the top ten make up approximately 15% of the sample. Material for sequencing was peripheral blood. The receptors shown here come from a young man with active or convalescent COVID-19.

This clone was seen once. The chain couples TRBV7-9 to TRBJ2-2; possible D gene TRBD1, 6 bases. The CDR3 is 13 amino acids. Trimming took 6 bases from V and 7 from J, leaving 12 bases between them. Germline loops: CDR1 SEHNR, CDR2 FQNEAQ (reference sequence). CDR3 amino acids: CASRSGVGGELFF. The CDR3 region has the DNA TGTGCCAGCAGATCAGGGGTTGGCGGGGAGCTGTTTTTT.

The V call is TRBV5-1, the J call TRBJ2-3, with TRBD2 identical over 7 bases. CDR3 length: 14 amino acids. Germline-derived CDR1 and CDR2 are SGHRS and YFSETQ. Losses at the gene ends were 4 bases for V and 4 bases for J; bases not matched to a gene: 6. Here the CDR3 reads CASSPSAGADTQYF. In DNA form, the CDR3 reads TGCGCCAGCAGCCCCAGCGCGGGGGCAGATACGCAGTATTTT. Complete variable domain (other parts from reference TRBV5-1 and TRBJ2-3): KAGVTQTPRYLIKTRGQQVTLSCSPISGHRSVSWYQQTPGQGLQFLFEYFSETQRNKGNFPGRFSGRQFSNSRSEMNVSTLELGDSALYLCASSPSAGADTQYFGPGTRLTVL.

The genes are TRBV18 and TRBJ2-7; 9 nucleotides match TRBD2. The CDR3 consists of 15 residues. Germline assignment: CDR1 KGHSH and CDR2 LQKENI. Unmatched junction bases numbered 6, after V lost 2 bases and J lost 4 bases. The CDR3 sequence: CASSPAGTSPYEQYF. CDR3 DNA sequence: TGTGCCAGCTCACCAGCGGGGACTAGCCCTTACGAGCAGTACTTC.

This clone was counted a single time. This chain connects TRBV12-1 to TRBJ2-2; TRBD1, the table's D call, was not compared with the DNA. TRBV12-1 is recorded as a pseudogene. This CDR3 is 23 amino acids long. CDR3 sequence: CASSTMGNRVYSRVAGFAGELFF. CDR3 sequence (DNA): TGTGCCAGCAGCACCATGGGGAACAGGGTGTATTCGCGGGTGGCCGGTTTTGCCGGGGAGCTGTTTTTT.

This clone has a handful of counts. CDR3 loop: CAWRAGSGYGYTF. The CDR3 region has the DNA TGTGCCTGGAGGGCAGGGTCCGGCTATGGCTACACCTTC. The chain combines TRBV30 with TRBJ1-2; a possible D gene is TRBD1 (5 bases). Trimming stripped 3 bases from V and 4 bases from J, with 12 bases between. In germline, CDR1 is GTSNPN, CDR2 SVGIG (reference sequence). There are 13 residues in the CDR3.

This clone appeared once. The CDR3 nucleotides are TGTGCCAGCAGCTTAGTTTCGGGGGGTCACTATGGCTACACCTTC. It is translated as CASSLVSGGHYGYTF. The chain employs TRBV11-2 and TRBJ1-2, with D possibly being TRBD1 (5 bases). Germline V gives CDR1 SGHAT, CDR2 FQNNGV. The CDR3 covers 15 residues. V was pared by 1 base and J by 3 bases, with 12 bases between.

The CDR3 loop reads CASSSSTGMRALHF. CDR3 in DNA: TGTGCCAGCAGCTCTTCCACGGGTATGAGAGCCCTCCACTTT. The chain combines TRBV27 with TRBJ1-6, with D hard to call. Germline V gives CDR1 MNHEY, CDR2 SMNVEV (reference sequence). The V gene lost 6 bases and the J gene lost 14 bases, with 20 bases spanning the gap. The CDR3 extends over 14 amino acids.

The chain joins TRBV6-1 to TRBJ2-2; 14 nucleotides agree with TRBD2. CDR3 length: 17 amino acids. Per the germline V gene, CDR1 is MNHNS and CDR2 is SASEGT. The V gene end was trimmed by 9 bases and the J gene end by 3 bases; junction bases not matched to a gene: 9. Written as DNA, the CDR3 is TGTGCCAGGAGCGAAGGACTAGCGGGGGGATACACCGGGGAGCTGTTTTTT. Its translation: CARSEGLAGGYTGELFF.

For the CDR3, the DNA is TGTGCCAGCAGAAGGACTAATCACGGGTACGAGCAGTACTTC. It codes for CASRRTNHGYEQYF. The chain recombines TRBV2 with TRBJ2-7; D may be TRBD2 (6 bases). Looked up from germline, CDR1 is SNHLY and CDR2 is FYNNEI. CDR3 size: 14 residues. Trimming pared 6 bases from V and 4 bases from J, leaving 16 bases between.

The chain has TRBV6-5 and TRBJ2-1; 9 positions match TRBD1. Looked up from germline, CDR1 is MNHEY and CDR2 is SVGAGI. The CDR3 consists of 15 residues. Trimming at V came to 9 bases and at J to 7 bases, leaving 13 bases not matched to a gene. The CDR3, as DNA: TGTGCCAGTAGGTCCGGACAGGGGCGATGGAATGAGCAGTTCTTC. Protein: CASRSGQGRWNEQFF.

The chain links TRBV27 to TRBJ2-5, with D perhaps matching TRBD2 (5 bases). The germline CDR1 and CDR2 sequences are MNHEY and SMNVEV (reference sequence). The CDR3 spans 14 residues. Trimming cost V 4 bases and J 0 bases, with 9 bases left between them. In DNA form, the CDR3 reads TGTGCCAGCAGTTCGCCGGGGTACCAAGAGACCCAGTACTTC. Its translation: CASSSPGYQETQYF.

The chain has TRBV5-1 and TRBJ2-2; 11 positions match TRBD1. The germline CDR1 and CDR2 sequences are SGHRS and YFSETQ. With V trimmed by 5 bases and J by 5 bases, 8 bases remained unmatched. The CDR3 has 16 residues. The CDR3, as DNA: TGCGCCAGCAGAACGGGACAGGGGGACGGTACCGGGGAGCTGTTTTTT. This codes for CASRTGQGDGTGELFF.

This chain connects TRBV12-3 or TRBV12-4 to TRBJ1-2; 7 nucleotides line up with TRBD1. This CDR3 region has 12 residues. V gave up 7 bases and J gave up 7 bases; unmatched junction bases: 6. The DNA of the CDR3 is TGTGCCAGCAAAGCCGACAGGGCTGGCTACACCTTC. Residues: CASKADRAGYTF.

This chain connects TRBV10-1 to TRBJ2-1; D perhaps matches TRBD2 (6 bases). Germline CDR1 is WNHNN and CDR2 is SYGVQD (reference sequence). The V and J ends lost 7 bases and 5 bases respectively, with 15 bases between them. CDR3 length equals 14 residues. Here the CDR3 DNA reads TGCGCCAGCACACCCGGGACTTCGCACAATGAGCAGTTCTTC. Translation: CASTPGTSHNEQFF.

The chain employs TRBV7-8 and TRBJ1-1; a possible D gene is TRBD1 (5 bases). Germline CDR1 is SGHVS and CDR2 is FQNEAQ. This CDR3 has 14 residues. The V gene lost 4 bases and the J gene lost 0 bases, with 9 bases spanning the gap. CDR3 in DNA: TGTGCCAGCAGCTACACGACAGTGAACACTGAAGCTTTCTTT. It is translated as CASSYTTVNTEAFF.

This clone has only a few counts. The chain couples TRBV6-5 to TRBJ1-2, with 8 bases matching TRBD1. CDR1 is MNHEY and CDR2 is SVGAGI in the germline V gene. CDR3 length: 15 amino acids. The J segment lost 8 bases and the V segment lost 4 bases, leaving 12 bases of the junction unmatched. This CDR3 is CASSSDRARSGGYTF. Written as DNA, the CDR3 is TGTGCCAGCAGTTCGGACAGGGCACGGTCGGGCGGCTACACCTTC.

The CDR3 DNA sequence: TGTGCCAGCAGCTTAGGGGCAGGGCATGGCTACACCTTC. It is translated as CASSLGAGHGYTF. The chain combines TRBV7-9 with TRBJ1-2, with D possibly TRBD1 on 5 matching bases. V was cut by 1 base and J by 6 bases, with 9 bases left in between. The CDR3 has 13 residues. Germline V lookup: CDR1 SEHNR, CDR2 FQNEAQ (reference sequence).